This T cell receptor beta chain emerged from a study of neurological immune-mediated disorders. Regarding the study as a whole: The repertoires of 18 of 34 multiple sclerosis patients were placed by phylogenetic grouping in a single related-CDR3 cluster, which may be a signature.

This clonotype was counted at least ten times. Its antigen remains unknown. Via MiXCR, TCRdb re-called the 5' RACE reads, giving one row per CDR3 protein. The profile covers 55,000 to 60,000 distinct CDR3 sequences, with roughly 3.3% appearing a single time and around 3.1% taken by the ten largest. This TCR was recovered from a woman aged 30 to 39 with multiple sclerosis. Sequencing used PBMCs.

CDR3 amino acids: CASSQAGRETQYF. CDR3 nucleotides: TGTGCCAGCAGCCAAGCGGGCAGAGAGACCCAGTACTTC. The chain is built from TRBV3-1 and TRBJ2-5; D remains unclear. CDR1 LGHDT and CDR2 YNNKEL come from the germline V gene (reference sequence). Trimming cost V 1 base and J 4 bases, with 7 bases left between them. The CDR3 loop spans 13 amino acids.